The T cell receptor (beta chain) under discussion was sequenced for a study of blood T cell repertoires in COVID-19. V was pared by 0 bases and J by 2 bases, with 12 bases between. Germline V gene sequence: CDR1 SGDLS, CDR2 YYNGEE. This CDR3 is 16 amino acids long. Measured with immunoSEQ multiplex PCR; TCRdb has only the in-frame clones, and not every one. The repertoire holds 330,000 or so clones, with about 90% as singletons. This clonotype originated in a man aged 35 to 55 in a cohort exposed to, infected with or recovered from COVID-19 (not recorded which). The J gene is TRBJ1-3, the V gene TRBV9; D is possibly TRBD1 (5 bases). The specimen sequenced was PBMCs or T cells enriched from blood (not recorded which). CDR3 bases: TGTGCCAGCAGCGTAGCGGGCTTGGACACTGGAAACACCATATATTTT. Encoded protein: CASSVAGLDTGNTIYF.